This T cell receptor (beta chain) was sequenced during a study of blood T cell repertoires in COVID-19. Study summary: Acute and convalescent COVID-19 specimens originated in the United States, Italy and Spain. T cells, B-cell-depleted T cells, or PBMCs provided the cDNA or gDNA that served as material.

Measured with immunoSEQ multiplex PCR; TCRdb has only the in-frame clones, and not every one. Among about 330,000 clones listed, about 83% were seen once. This clone was counted only a few times. The sequence came from a woman in her forties or fifties with acute or convalescent COVID-19. Sequencing was done on a sample of peripheral blood.

This chain's CDR3 is CASSYMTSGYEQYF. The CDR3, as DNA: TGTGCCAGCAGTTATATGACTAGCGGATACGAGCAGTACTTC. The V call is TRBV6-5, the J call TRBJ2-7; 9 nucleotides agree with TRBD2. CDR3 length equals 14 residues. The germline gives CDR1 MNHEY, CDR2 SVGAGI. V lost 3 bases to trimming and J lost 4 bases; unmatched junction nucleotides: 4.